Shown below are 11 T cell receptor beta chains from a single sample sequenced in a study of shared clonotypes between healthy human individuals. Measured with immunoSEQ multiplex PCR; TCRdb has only the in-frame clones, and not every one. Here the sample spans over a million clones, roughly 75% being singletons. The sample was memory CD4+ T cells sorted from blood. As for subset: CD45RA-negative fraction. These receptors all stem from a young man in good health.

V is TRBV7-9 and J is TRBJ1-4; D may be TRBD1 (6 bases). V lost 5 bases and J lost 5, with 12 bases in between. Germline lookup yields CDR1 SEHNR and CDR2 FQNEAQ (reference sequence). The CDR3 has 14 residues. This chain's CDR3 is CASSAEGGNEKLFF. The CDR3, as DNA: TGTGCCAGCAGCGCGGAAGGGGGGAATGAAAAACTGTTTTTT.

V usage is TRBV7-2 and J usage is TRBJ2-7; D is unclear. V was shortened by 4 bases and J by 2 bases, with 18 bases between the two germline ends. Germline V gene data show CDR1 as SGHTA and CDR2 as FQGNSA. The CDR3 length is 16 residues. The DNA for the CDR3 is TGTGCCAGCAGCTCCGAGGCCAGGAACCCACCCTACGAGCAGTACTTC. Protein product: CASSSEARNPPYEQYF.

CDR3 protein: CASSPTSGRETQYF. CDR3 coding DNA: TGCGCCAGCAGCCCGACCTCGGGGCGCGAGACCCAGTACTTC. The chain links TRBV5-1 to TRBJ2-5; either TRBD1 or TRBD2 may supply D (5 bases each). The germline V gene encodes CDR1 SGHRS and CDR2 YFSETQ. The CDR3 spans 14 residues. Deletions cut 4 bases from V and 5 bases from J, with 15 bases between.

The gene calls are TRBV5-1 and TRBJ1-4, with unresolved D. Germline CDR1 SGHRS, CDR2 YFSETQ. V lost 3 bases to trimming and J lost 3 bases, with 15 bases between them. The CDR3 runs to 16 residues. The CDR3 nucleotides read TGCGCCAGCAGCTCCGTCCCCGGGCTCGCTAATGAAAAACTGTTTTTT. Amino acids: CASSSVPGLANEKLFF.

Here the CDR3 reads CASSIVGGYQETQYF. The CDR3 coding sequence is TGTGCCAGTAGTATAGTGGGGGGGTACCAAGAGACCCAGTACTTC. V is TRBV19 and J is TRBJ2-5, with 7 bases that match TRBD2. After removal of 1 base from V and 0 bases from J, the junction contained 2 bases not matched to a gene. The CDR3 has 15 residues. Germline CDR1 LNHDA, CDR2 SQIVND (reference sequence).

The V gene is TRBV18, the J gene TRBJ1-5; 8 nucleotides line up with TRBD1. Germline CDR1 and CDR2: KGHSH and LQKENI. This CDR3 comprises 14 residues. J lost 4 bases, V lost 4 bases, and 3 bases had no gene match. The CDR3 nucleotides are TGTGCCAGCTCACTGGGACAGGTGAATCAGCCCCAGCATTTT. This codes for CASSLGQVNQPQHF.

In the case of this clone: Different DNA sequences within this sample yield the same CDR3. This chain connects TRBV7-9 to TRBJ2-1; D might be TRBD2 (6 bases). The CDR3 has 18 residues. Trimming took off 9 bases at V and 2 bases at J, with 26 bases between the two ends. CDR1 and CDR2 (germline): SEHNR, FQNEAQ (reference sequence). The CDR3 loop is CASSPNSGVIGAYNEQFF. The CDR3 DNA reads as TGTGCCAGTAGCCCAAATAGCGGAGTAATAGGAGCCTACAATGAGCAGTTCTTC.

The V and J genes are TRBV6-5 and TRBJ2-7; a possible D gene is TRBD1 (5 bases). The CDR3 extends over 14 amino acids. V dropped 6 bases and J dropped 2 bases, with 14 bases sitting between them. Germline values: CDR1 MNHEY, CDR2 SVGAGI. The CDR3 reads CASRTLTAPYEQYF. DNA for the CDR3: TGTGCCAGCAGGACCTTGACAGCCCCCTACGAGCAGTACTTC.

V is TRBV19 and J is TRBJ1-5; 9 bases align to TRBD1. CDR1 and CDR2 (germline): LNHDA, SQIVND (reference sequence). The CDR3 contains 14 residues. The V segment lost 6 bases and the J segment 2 bases; nucleotides outside the gene matches: 2. This CDR3 reads CASRQGAGNQPQHF. CDR3 nucleotides: TGTGCCAGTAGACAGGGGGCGGGCAATCAGCCCCAGCATTTT.

This chain joins TRBV7-8 and TRBJ2-3; the match to TRBD2 covers 9 bases. CDR1 and CDR2 from the germline V gene are SGHVS and FQNEAQ. CDR3 size: 15 residues. V gave up 6 bases and J gave up 5 bases; unmatched junction bases: 9. The CDR3 reads CASSSPSGARDTQYF. The CDR3 nucleotides read TGTGCCAGCAGTTCCCCTAGCGGGGCGAGAGATACGCAGTATTTT.

A word on this clone: Other DNA sequences from this sample encode an identical CDR3 as well. This rearrangement joins TRBV9 to TRBJ2-7, with 13 positions matching TRBD2. CDR3 length: 15 residues. Trimming removed 4 bases from V and 6 bases from J; junction bases left unmatched: 7. Germline lookup yields CDR1 SGDLS and CDR2 YYNGEE. The CDR3 coding sequence is TGTGCCAGCAGCCCCCGGACTAGCGGGGGCCTCGAGCAGTACTTC. As protein: CASSPRTSGGLEQYF.